Sequencing of this T cell receptor (delta chain) was carried out in a study of gammadelta T cells in human blood. TCRdb re-processed the RT-PCR reads using CATT. The sample has around 1,500 delta-chain clones, 8.5% to 10% seen once. CDR3 size: 18 residues. Germline V gene lookup returns CDR1 GEAIGNYY and CDR2 EKD. With 2 bases clipped from V and 2 bases from J, the junction kept 15 bases outside the gene matches. Only a few counts were recorded for this clone. The target antigen is unknown. Findings and limits, study-wide: Right after birth, innate γδ T cells reportedly expanded polyclonally after microbial exposure.

V gene TRDV2 combines with J gene TRDJ1, with 8 bases identical to TRDD3. The sequence was collected from a human donor. Sequencing was done on a sample of non-Vgamma9Vdelta2 gamma-delta T cells from infant blood. The CDR3 DNA is TGTGCCTGTGACAGAGTATTTTACTGGGGGGCGCGGACCGATAAACTCATCTTT. Its translation is CACDRVFYWGARTDKLIF.